Listed below are T cell receptor beta chains from one sample, sequenced in a study of blood T cell repertoires in COVID-19. The data were produced by immunoSEQ multiplex PCR, yet TCRdb's version contains in-frame clones alone and is incomplete. The table includes fewer than 200,000 clones, roughly 84% detected once. The sequencing input was PBMCs or T cells enriched from blood (not recorded which). Receptors were obtained from a human donor with acute COVID-19. The donor label of this sample is uncertain. Each CDR3 is given with its conserved first and last residue. D genes are given only for firm matches. Size is omitted from some rows. Given values are once, few, many or a class for expanded clones.

CDR3aa: CASSNSRGSSYNEQFF
CDR3nt: TGTGCCAGTAGCAATAGCAGGGGGAGCTCCTACAATGAGCAGTTCTTC
v_gene: TRBV19
j_gene: TRBJ2-1
abundance: once
d_gene: TRBD1

CDR3aa: CASSPLGGSSYNSPLHF
CDR3nt: TGTGCCAGTAGCCCCCTCGGCGGTAGCTCCTATAATTCACCCCTCCACTTT
v_gene: TRBV19
j_gene: TRBJ1-6
abundance: few
d_gene: NA

CDR3aa: CASSEPRTDEKLFF
CDR3nt: TGTGCCAGCAGTGAACCCCGGACAGATGAAAAACTGTTTTTT
v_gene: TRBV6-1
j_gene: TRBJ1-4
abundance: NA
d_gene: NA

CDR3aa: CASNPPGSLYGYTF
CDR3nt: TGTGCCAGTAACCCACCGGGATCCCTCTATGGCTACACCTTC
v_gene: TRBV19
j_gene: TRBJ1-2
abundance: NA
d_gene: NA

CDR3aa: CASSDQAGGLDGYTF
CDR3nt: TGTGCCAGTAGTGATCAGGCAGGGGGTTTGGATGGCTACACCTTC
v_gene: TRBV19
j_gene: TRBJ1-2
abundance: NA
d_gene: TRBD1

CDR3aa: CASSFKLANPYEQYF
CDR3nt: TGCGCCAGCAGCTTTAAACTAGCAAACCCCTACGAGCAGTACTTC
v_gene: TRBV5-1
j_gene: TRBJ2-7
abundance: few
d_gene: NA

CDR3aa: CASSLGLAGGKYQETQYF
CDR3nt: TGTGCCAGCAGTCTGGGACTAGCGGGGGGCAAGTACCAAGAGACCCAGTACTTC
v_gene: TRBV27
j_gene: TRBJ2-5
abundance: NA
d_gene: TRBD2

CDR3aa: CASSYGMGLEQYF
CDR3nt: TGTGCCAGCAGTTACGGAATGGGGCTCGAGCAGTACTTC
v_gene: TRBV6-5
j_gene: TRBJ2-7
abundance: NA
d_gene: NA

CDR3aa: CASSPDGVEAFF
CDR3nt: TGTGCCAGCAGCCCAGACGGGGTTGAAGCTTTCTTT
v_gene: TRBV11-2
j_gene: TRBJ1-1
abundance: NA
d_gene: NA

CDR3aa: CASSEGPGMNTEAFF
CDR3nt: TGCGCCAGCAGTGAAGGGCCGGGGATGAACACTGAAGCTTTCTTT
v_gene: TRBV10-1
j_gene: TRBJ1-1
abundance: NA
d_gene: NA

CDR3aa: CASSPERGSGTQYF
CDR3nt: TGTGCCAGCAGCCCCGAAAGGGGTAGTGGGACCCAGTACTTC
v_gene: TRBV7-3
j_gene: TRBJ2-5
abundance: NA
d_gene: NA

CDR3aa: CASSIGRASSYEQYF
CDR3nt: TGTGCCAGTAGTATCGGCAGAGCTAGCTCCTACGAGCAGTACTTC
v_gene: TRBV19
j_gene: TRBJ2-7
abundance: NA
d_gene: NA

CDR3aa: CASSITRSEAFF
CDR3nt: TGTGCCAGTAGTATTACCAGGTCTGAAGCTTTCTTT
v_gene: TRBV19
j_gene: TRBJ1-1
abundance: few
d_gene: NA

CDR3aa: CASSPSGATNEKLFF
CDR3nt: TGTGCCAGCAGCCCCAGCGGAGCAACTAATGAAAAACTGTTTTTT
v_gene: TRBV7-8
j_gene: TRBJ1-4
abundance: NA
d_gene: NA

CDR3aa: CASSLTGDRTDTQYF
CDR3nt: TGCGCCAGCAGCTTGACCGGGGATCGCACAGATACGCAGTATTTT
v_gene: TRBV5-1
j_gene: TRBJ2-3
abundance: NA
d_gene: NA

CDR3aa: CASSVEMSPLHGYTF
CDR3nt: TGTGCCAGCAGCGTGGAAATGAGTCCCTTACATGGCTACACCTTC
v_gene: TRBV5-6
j_gene: TRBJ1-2
abundance: NA
d_gene: NA

CDR3aa: CASSVGGLAADTQYF
CDR3nt: TGTGCCAGCAGCGTAGGAGGTCTAGCCGCAGATACGCAGTATTTT
v_gene: TRBV9
j_gene: TRBJ2-3
abundance: NA
d_gene: NA

CDR3aa: CASSLYGGNSPLHF
CDR3nt: TGTGCCAGCAGCTTGTACGGGGGTAACTCACCCCTCCACTTT
v_gene: TRBV5-6
j_gene: TRBJ1-6
abundance: NA
d_gene: NA

CDR3aa: CASSLAAGGPETQYF
CDR3nt: TGTGCCAGCAGCTTAGCGGCGGGGGGGCCAGAGACCCAGTACTTC
v_gene: TRBV7-9
j_gene: TRBJ2-5
abundance: once
d_gene: TRBD2

CDR3aa: CASSRNRGGTEQFF
CDR3nt: TGTGCCAGCAGCCGGAACCGGGGGGGCACTGAGCAGTTCTTC
v_gene: TRBV4-2
j_gene: TRBJ2-1
abundance: NA
d_gene: TRBD2

CDR3aa: CASSYSRGMFYEQYF
CDR3nt: TGTGCCAGCAGTTACTCCCGGGGGATGTTCTACGAGCAGTACTTC
v_gene: TRBV6-5
j_gene: TRBJ2-7
abundance: NA
d_gene: NA

CDR3aa: CASSQSGLNEQFF
CDR3nt: TGTGCCAGCAGCCAGTCAGGGTTGAATGAGCAGTTCTTC
v_gene: TRBV3-1/TRBV3-2
j_gene: TRBJ2-1
abundance: NA
d_gene: NA

CDR3aa: CASRPGGGYNYEQYF
CDR3nt: TGTGCCAGTAGACCCGGGGGGGGCTACAACTACGAGCAGTACTTC
v_gene: TRBV19
j_gene: TRBJ2-7
abundance: NA
d_gene: TRBD2

CDR3aa: CASSLATGQETQYF
CDR3nt: TGCGCCAGCAGCTTGGCGACGGGCCAAGAGACCCAGTACTTC
v_gene: TRBV5-1
j_gene: TRBJ2-5
abundance: NA
d_gene: NA

CDR3aa: CASSATGTSKLFF
CDR3nt: TGTGCCAGCAGTGCGACAGGAACGAGTAAACTGTTTTTT
v_gene: TRBV27
j_gene: TRBJ1-4
abundance: NA
d_gene: NA

CDR3aa: CASRGTGGSGYGYTF
CDR3nt: TGTGCCAGTCGCGGGACAGGGGGCTCGGGCTATGGCTACACCTTC
v_gene: TRBV19
j_gene: TRBJ1-2
abundance: NA
d_gene: TRBD1

CDR3aa: CANLDGQSYGYTF
CDR3nt: TGTGCCAACCTGGACGGACAGAGCTATGGCTACACCTTC
v_gene: TRBV6-5
j_gene: TRBJ1-2
abundance: once
d_gene: NA

CDR3aa: CASSTRTPDAGSTIYF
CDR3nt: TGTGCCAGCAGCACCCGGACGCCTGACGCGGGGAGCACCATATATTTT
v_gene: TRBV7-8
j_gene: TRBJ1-3
abundance: NA
d_gene: NA

CDR3aa: CASSPGGSGQETQYF
CDR3nt: TGTGCCAGCAGCCCAGGGGGTAGCGGCCAAGAGACCCAGTACTTC
v_gene: TRBV7-2
j_gene: TRBJ2-5
abundance: NA
d_gene: NA

CDR3aa: CAWSPTGANYGYTF
CDR3nt: TGTGCCTGGAGCCCCACAGGGGCTAACTATGGCTACACCTTC
v_gene: TRBV30
j_gene: TRBJ1-2
abundance: once
d_gene: TRBD1

CDR3aa: CASSGLAGNEQFF
CDR3nt: TGTGCCAGCAGTGGCCTAGCGGGGAATGAGCAGTTCTTC
v_gene: TRBV2
j_gene: TRBJ2-1
abundance: NA
d_gene: TRBD2

CDR3aa: CASSPVRGQGNTEAFF
CDR3nt: TGTGCCAGCAGCCCCGTCAGGGGGCAAGGAAACACTGAAGCTTTCTTT
v_gene: TRBV7-9
j_gene: TRBJ1-1
abundance: NA
d_gene: TRBD1

CDR3aa: CASRDTGADTQYF
CDR3nt: TGTGCCAGCAGAGACACAGGGGCAGATACGCAGTATTTT
v_gene: TRBV6-5
j_gene: TRBJ2-3
abundance: NA
d_gene: TRBD1

CDR3aa: CASSLGGGRETQYF
CDR3nt: TGCGCCAGCAGCTTGGGCGGGGGAAGAGAGACCCAGTACTTC
v_gene: TRBV5-1
j_gene: TRBJ2-5
abundance: NA
d_gene: TRBD2

CDR3aa: CASSLGQSYEQYF
CDR3nt: TGTGCCAGCAGTTTGGGACAGTCCTACGAGCAGTACTTC
v_gene: TRBV12-3/TRBV12-4
j_gene: TRBJ2-7
abundance: NA
d_gene: TRBD1

CDR3aa: CASSPRGGSSYNEQFF
CDR3nt: TGTGCCAGTAGTCCCCGCGGGGGGAGCTCCTACAATGAGCAGTTCTTC
v_gene: TRBV19
j_gene: TRBJ2-1
abundance: NA
d_gene: TRBD2

CDR3aa: CATSDRTGRGLYGYTF
CDR3nt: TGTGCCACCAGTGACCGGACAGGGAGAGGCCTCTATGGCTACACCTTC
v_gene: TRBV24-1
j_gene: TRBJ1-2
abundance: few
d_gene: TRBD1

CDR3aa: CASTQDSIPREQYF
CDR3nt: TGTGCCAGCACCCAGGACAGCATTCCTCGCGAGCAGTACTTC
v_gene: TRBV6-5
j_gene: TRBJ2-7
abundance: NA
d_gene: NA

CDR3aa: CASSREGRSNQPQHF
CDR3nt: TGTGCCAGTAGTCGGGAAGGAAGAAGCAATCAGCCCCAGCATTTT
v_gene: TRBV19
j_gene: TRBJ1-5
abundance: NA
d_gene: NA

CDR3aa: CASTSRGTGGVRGGYTF
CDR3nt: TGTGCCAGCACCTCGAGGGGTACGGGGGGAGTGAGAGGTGGCTACACCTTC
v_gene: TRBV25-1
j_gene: TRBJ1-2
abundance: NA
d_gene: NA

CDR3aa: CAWSVTGQETQYF
CDR3nt: TGTGCCTGGAGTGTGACAGGCCAAGAGACCCAGTACTTC
v_gene: TRBV30
j_gene: TRBJ2-5
abundance: NA
d_gene: NA

CDR3aa: CASSLLGVPLTEAFF
CDR3nt: TGTGCCAGCAGCCTTTTAGGGGTGCCCCTCACTGAAGCTTTCTTT
v_gene: TRBV6-5
j_gene: TRBJ1-1
abundance: NA
d_gene: NA

CDR3aa: CASSLVGRTSNYGYTF
CDR3nt: TGTGCCAGCAGCTTAGTGGGCAGGACATCTAACTATGGCTACACCTTC
v_gene: TRBV7-9
j_gene: TRBJ1-2
abundance: few
d_gene: NA

CDR3aa: CASSVATGGGYTF
CDR3nt: TGTGCCAGCAGCGTCGCGACAGGGGGAGGCTACACCTTC
v_gene: TRBV9
j_gene: TRBJ1-2
abundance: NA
d_gene: TRBD1

CDR3aa: CASSEGQGRGSGNTIYF
CDR3nt: TGCGCCAGCAGCGAGGGACAGGGGCGCGGATCTGGAAACACCATATATTTT
v_gene: TRBV4-1
j_gene: TRBJ1-3
abundance: NA
d_gene: TRBD1

CDR3aa: CASRAPAGAPGEQFF
CDR3nt: TGTGCCAGCAGGGCCCCAGCGGGGGCCCCCGGTGAGCAGTTCTTC
v_gene: TRBV6-5
j_gene: TRBJ2-1
abundance: NA
d_gene: TRBD2

CDR3aa: CASSEPGQPSYEQYF
CDR3nt: TGTGCCAGCAGTGAACCCGGACAGCCCTCCTACGAGCAGTACTTC
v_gene: TRBV6-1
j_gene: TRBJ2-7
abundance: NA
d_gene: NA

CDR3aa: CASRLETPNTEAFF
CDR3nt: TGTGCAAGTCGCTTAGAGACTCCAAACACTGAAGCTTTCTTT
v_gene: TRBV12-2
j_gene: TRBJ1-1
abundance: NA
d_gene: NA

CDR3aa: CASSELQGAGTEAFF
CDR3nt: TGTGCCAGCAGTGAGTTACAGGGGGCAGGCACTGAAGCTTTCTTT
v_gene: TRBV6-1
j_gene: TRBJ1-1
abundance: NA
d_gene: TRBD1

CDR3aa: CASSKDSKKETQYF
CDR3nt: TGTGCCAGCAGCAAAGACAGCAAGAAAGAGACCCAGTACTTC
v_gene: TRBV21-1
j_gene: TRBJ2-5
abundance: NA
d_gene: NA

CDR3aa: CASSLASLENRPREKLFF
CDR3nt: TGCGCCAGCAGCTTGGCCTCACTCGAGAACAGGCCCCGGGAAAAACTGTTTTTT
v_gene: TRBV5-1
j_gene: TRBJ1-4
abundance: NA
d_gene: NA

CDR3aa: CASSLAQSYNGYTF
CDR3nt: TGTGCCAGCAGCTTGGCTCAATCGTACAATGGCTACACCTTC
v_gene: TRBV7-9
j_gene: TRBJ1-2
abundance: NA
d_gene: NA

CDR3aa: CASKDRDPPYGYTF
CDR3nt: TGTGCCAGCAAAGACAGGGATCCCCCCTATGGCTACACCTTC
v_gene: TRBV27
j_gene: TRBJ1-2
abundance: NA
d_gene: TRBD1